This TCR beta chain derives from a study of control samples from healthy donors and cancer patients. Repertoires were generated with immunoSEQ multiplex PCR, while TCRdb's copy carries only in-frame clones and drops some. Of fewer than 90,000 clones listed, approximately 90% are singletons. Per the germline V gene, CDR1 is SGDLS and CDR2 is YYNGEE. This CDR3 is built from 16 residues. Trimming stripped 0 bases from V and 4 bases from J, with 14 bases between. Sequencing was performed on blood. The source is a woman aged 50 to 60 in good health. The rearrangement links TRBV9 to TRBJ1-5; D remains unclear. The CDR3 protein is CASSVEGGLANQPQHF. The CDR3 DNA is TGTGCCAGCAGCGTAGAGGGCGGACTTGCGAATCAGCCCCAGCATTTT.